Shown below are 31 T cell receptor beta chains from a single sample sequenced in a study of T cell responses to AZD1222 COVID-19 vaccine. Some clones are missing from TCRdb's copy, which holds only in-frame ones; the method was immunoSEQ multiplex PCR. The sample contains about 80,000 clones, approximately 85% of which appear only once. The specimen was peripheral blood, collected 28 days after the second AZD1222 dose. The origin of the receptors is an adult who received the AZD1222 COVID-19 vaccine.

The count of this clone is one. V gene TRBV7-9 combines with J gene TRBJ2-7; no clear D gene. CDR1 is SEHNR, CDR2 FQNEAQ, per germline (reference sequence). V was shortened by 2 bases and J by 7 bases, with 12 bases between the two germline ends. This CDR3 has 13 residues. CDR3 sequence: CASSLSLGGEQYF. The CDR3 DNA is TGTGCCAGCAGCTTAAGTTTGGGTGGGGAGCAGTACTTC.

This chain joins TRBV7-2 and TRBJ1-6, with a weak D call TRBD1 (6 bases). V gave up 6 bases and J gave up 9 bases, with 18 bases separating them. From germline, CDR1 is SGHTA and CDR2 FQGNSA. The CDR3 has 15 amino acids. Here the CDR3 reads CASRGGISESSPLHF. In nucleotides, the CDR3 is TGTGCCAGCAGAGGGGGGATTTCTGAAAGTTCACCCCTCCACTTT.

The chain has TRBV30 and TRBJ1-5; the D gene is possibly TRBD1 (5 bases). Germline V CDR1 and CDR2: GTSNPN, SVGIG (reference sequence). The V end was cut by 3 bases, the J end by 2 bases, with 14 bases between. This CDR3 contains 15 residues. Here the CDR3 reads CAWSPGILGNQPQHF. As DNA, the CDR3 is TGTGCCTGGAGCCCAGGGATTCTTGGCAATCAGCCCCAGCATTTT.

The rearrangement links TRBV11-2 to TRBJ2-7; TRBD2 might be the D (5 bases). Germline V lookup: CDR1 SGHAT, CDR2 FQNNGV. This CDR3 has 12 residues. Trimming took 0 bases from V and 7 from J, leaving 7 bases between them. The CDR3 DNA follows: TGTGCCAGCAGCTTAGACCGGGGAGAGCAGTACTTC. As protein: CASSLDRGEQYF.

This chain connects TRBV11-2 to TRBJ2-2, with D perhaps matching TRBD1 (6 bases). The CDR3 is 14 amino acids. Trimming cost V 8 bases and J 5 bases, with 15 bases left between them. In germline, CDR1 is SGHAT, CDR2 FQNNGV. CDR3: CASYYRDTTGELFF. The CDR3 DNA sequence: TGTGCCAGCTATTACCGGGACACTACCGGGGAGCTGTTTTTT.

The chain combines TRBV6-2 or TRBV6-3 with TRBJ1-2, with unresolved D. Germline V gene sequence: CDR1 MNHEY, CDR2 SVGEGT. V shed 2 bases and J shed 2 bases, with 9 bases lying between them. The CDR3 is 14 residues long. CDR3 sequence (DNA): TGTGCCAGCAGTTACGACTCCTACAACTATGGCTACACCTTC. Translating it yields CASSYDSYNYGYTF.

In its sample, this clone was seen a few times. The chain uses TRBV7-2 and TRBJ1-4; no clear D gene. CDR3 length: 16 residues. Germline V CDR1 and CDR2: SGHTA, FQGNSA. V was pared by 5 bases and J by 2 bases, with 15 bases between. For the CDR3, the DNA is TGTGCCAGCAGCGTCCGGCCCTCGGCGACTAATGAAAAACTGTTTTTT. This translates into CASSVRPSATNEKLFF.

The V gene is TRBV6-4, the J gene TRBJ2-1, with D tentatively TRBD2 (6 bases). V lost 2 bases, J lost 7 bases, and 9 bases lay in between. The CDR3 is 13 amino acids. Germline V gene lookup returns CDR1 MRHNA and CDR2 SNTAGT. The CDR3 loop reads CASSDGEANEQFF. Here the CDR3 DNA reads TGTGCCAGCAGTGACGGGGAGGCTAATGAGCAGTTCTTC.

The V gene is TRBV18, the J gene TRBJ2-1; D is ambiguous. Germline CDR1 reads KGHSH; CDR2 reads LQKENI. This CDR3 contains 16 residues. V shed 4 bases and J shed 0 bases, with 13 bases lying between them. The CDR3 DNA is TGTGCCAGCTCACTGCCCGGGTTGGGCTCCTACAATGAGCAGTTCTTC. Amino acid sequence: CASSLPGLGSYNEQFF. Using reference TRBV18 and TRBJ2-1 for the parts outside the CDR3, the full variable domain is NAGVMQNPRHLVRRRGQEARLRCSPMKGHSHVYWYRQLPEEGLKFMVYLQKENIIDESGMPKERFSAEFPKEGPSILRIQQVVRGDSAAYFCASSLPGLGSYNEQFFGPGTRLTVL.

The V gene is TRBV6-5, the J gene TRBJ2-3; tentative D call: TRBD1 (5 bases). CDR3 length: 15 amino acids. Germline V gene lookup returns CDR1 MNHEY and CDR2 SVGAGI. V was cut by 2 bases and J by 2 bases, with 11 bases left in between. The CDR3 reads CASSYDSRHTDTQYF. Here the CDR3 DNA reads TGTGCCAGCAGTTACGACAGCAGACACACAGATACGCAGTATTTT.

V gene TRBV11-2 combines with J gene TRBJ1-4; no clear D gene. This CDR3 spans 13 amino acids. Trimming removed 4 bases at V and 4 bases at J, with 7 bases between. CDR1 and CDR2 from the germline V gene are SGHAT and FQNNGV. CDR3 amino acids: CASSSDRNEKLFF. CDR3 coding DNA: TGTGCCAGCAGCTCAGACCGTAATGAAAAACTGTTTTTT.

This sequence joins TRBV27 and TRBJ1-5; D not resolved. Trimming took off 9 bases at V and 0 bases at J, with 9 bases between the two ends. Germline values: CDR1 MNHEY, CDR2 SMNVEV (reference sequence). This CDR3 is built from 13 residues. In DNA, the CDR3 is TGTGCCAGTGCGTTGGGTAGCAATCAGCCCCAGCATTTT. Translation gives CASALGSNQPQHF.

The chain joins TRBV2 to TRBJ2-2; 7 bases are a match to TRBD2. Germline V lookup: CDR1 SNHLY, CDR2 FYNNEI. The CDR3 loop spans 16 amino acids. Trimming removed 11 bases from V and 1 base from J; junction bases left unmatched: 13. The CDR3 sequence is CAGGLGAGRNTGELFF. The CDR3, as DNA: TGTGCCGGCGGACTAGGGGCAGGGCGGAACACCGGGGAGCTGTTTTTT.

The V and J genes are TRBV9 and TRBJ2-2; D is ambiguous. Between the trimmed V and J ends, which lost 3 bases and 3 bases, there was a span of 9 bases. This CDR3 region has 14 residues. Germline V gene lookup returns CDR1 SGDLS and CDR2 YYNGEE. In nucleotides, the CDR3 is TGTGCCAGCAGCGACGGCACCGACACCGGGGAGCTGTTTTTT. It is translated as CASSDGTDTGELFF.

The CDR3 loop reads CASSPGGGRYQPQHF. In DNA, the CDR3 is TGTGCCAGCAGCCCAGGGGGCGGGCGATATCAGCCCCAGCATTTT. The gene calls are TRBV7-6 and TRBJ1-5; 8 nucleotides align to TRBD1. There are 15 residues in the CDR3. The germline V gene has CDR1 SGHVS and CDR2 FNYEAQ. Trimming cost V 5 bases and J 5 bases; bases outside gene matches: 8.

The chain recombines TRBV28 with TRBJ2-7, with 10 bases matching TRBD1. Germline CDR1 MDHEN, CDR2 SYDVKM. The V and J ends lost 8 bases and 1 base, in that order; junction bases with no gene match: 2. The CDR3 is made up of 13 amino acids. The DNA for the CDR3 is TGTGCCAGCCGGGGACAGGGGTCCTACGAGCAGTACTTC. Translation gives CASRGQGSYEQYF. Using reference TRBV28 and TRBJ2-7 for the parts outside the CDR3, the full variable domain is DVKVTQSSRYLVKRTGEKVFLECVQDMDHENMFWYRQDPGLGLRLIYFSYDVKMKEKGDIPEGYSVSREKKERFSLILESASTNQTSMYLCASRGQGSYEQYFGPGTRLTVT.

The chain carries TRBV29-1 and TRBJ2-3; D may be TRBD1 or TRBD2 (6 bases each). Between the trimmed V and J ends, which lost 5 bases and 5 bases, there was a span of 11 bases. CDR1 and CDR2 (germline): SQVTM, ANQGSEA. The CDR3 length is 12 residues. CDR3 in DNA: TGCAGCGTTCGGGGGCAGGTAGATACGCAGTATTTT. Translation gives CSVRGQVDTQYF.

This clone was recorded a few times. The CDR3 loop reads CASSRGNRVDEQFF. CDR3 sequence (DNA): TGCGCCAGCAGCCGGGGAAACAGGGTTGATGAGCAGTTCTTC. This chain connects TRBV4-1 to TRBJ2-1; tentative D call: TRBD1 (6 bases). From germline, CDR1 is MGHRA and CDR2 YSYEKL. The CDR3 length is 14 residues. V was shortened by 4 bases and J by 8 bases, with 15 bases between the two germline ends.

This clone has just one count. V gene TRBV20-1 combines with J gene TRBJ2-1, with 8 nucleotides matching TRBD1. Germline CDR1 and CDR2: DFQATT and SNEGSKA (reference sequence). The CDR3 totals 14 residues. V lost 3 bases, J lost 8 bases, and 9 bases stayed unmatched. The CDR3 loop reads CSASLGQGADEQFF. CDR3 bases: TGCAGTGCTAGTTTAGGTCAGGGGGCGGATGAGCAGTTCTTC.

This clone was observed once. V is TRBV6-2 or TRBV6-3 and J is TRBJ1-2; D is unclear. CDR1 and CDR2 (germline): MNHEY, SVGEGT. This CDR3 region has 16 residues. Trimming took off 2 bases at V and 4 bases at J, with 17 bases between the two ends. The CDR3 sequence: CASSYDGGVGSYGYTF. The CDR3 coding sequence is TGTGCCAGCAGTTACGACGGTGGCGTGGGTAGCTATGGCTACACCTTC.

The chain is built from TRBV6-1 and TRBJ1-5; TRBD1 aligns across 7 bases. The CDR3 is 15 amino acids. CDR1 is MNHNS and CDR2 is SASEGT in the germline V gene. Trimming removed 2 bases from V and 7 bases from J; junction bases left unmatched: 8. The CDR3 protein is CASSEPHRGIQPQHF. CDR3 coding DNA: TGTGCCAGCAGTGAACCACACAGGGGTATCCAGCCCCAGCATTTT.

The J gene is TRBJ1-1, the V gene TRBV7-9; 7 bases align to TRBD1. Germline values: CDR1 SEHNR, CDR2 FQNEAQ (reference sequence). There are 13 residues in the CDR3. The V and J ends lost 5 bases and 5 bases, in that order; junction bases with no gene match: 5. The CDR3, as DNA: TGTGCCAGCAGCCTATCACAGGGGACTGAAGCTTTCTTT. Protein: CASSLSQGTEAFF.

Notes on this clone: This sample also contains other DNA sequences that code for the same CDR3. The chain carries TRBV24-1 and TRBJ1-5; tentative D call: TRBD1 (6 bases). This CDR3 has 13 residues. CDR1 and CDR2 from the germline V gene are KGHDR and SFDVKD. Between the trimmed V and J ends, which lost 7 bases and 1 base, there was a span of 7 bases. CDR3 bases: TGTGCCACCAGCGACAGGAGCAATCAGCCCCAGCATTTT. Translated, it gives CATSDRSNQPQHF.

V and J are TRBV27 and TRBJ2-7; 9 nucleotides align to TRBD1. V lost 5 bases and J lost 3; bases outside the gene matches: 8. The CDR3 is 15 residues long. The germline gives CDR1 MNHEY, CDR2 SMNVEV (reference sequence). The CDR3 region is CASSPGQGPRYEQYF. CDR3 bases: TGTGCCAGCAGTCCTGGACAGGGGCCTCGCTACGAGCAGTACTTC.

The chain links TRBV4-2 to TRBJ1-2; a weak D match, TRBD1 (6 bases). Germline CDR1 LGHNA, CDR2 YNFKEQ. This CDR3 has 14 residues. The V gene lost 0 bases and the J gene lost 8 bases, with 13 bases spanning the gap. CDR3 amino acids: CASSQDSQGRGYTF. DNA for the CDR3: TGTGCCAGCAGCCAAGATAGTCAGGGGAGAGGCTACACCTTC.

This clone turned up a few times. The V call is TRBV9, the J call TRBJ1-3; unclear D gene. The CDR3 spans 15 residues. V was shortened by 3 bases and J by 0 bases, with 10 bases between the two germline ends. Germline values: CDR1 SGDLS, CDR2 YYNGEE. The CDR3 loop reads CASSAQITSGNTIYF. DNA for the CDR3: TGTGCCAGCAGCGCCCAGATTACCTCTGGAAACACCATATATTTT. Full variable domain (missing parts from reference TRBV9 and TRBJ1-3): DSGVTQTPKHLITATGQRVTLRCSPRSGDLSVYWYQQSLDQGLQFLIQYYNGEERAKGNILERFSAQQFPDLHSELNLSSLELGDSALYFCASSAQITSGNTIYFGEGSWLTVV.

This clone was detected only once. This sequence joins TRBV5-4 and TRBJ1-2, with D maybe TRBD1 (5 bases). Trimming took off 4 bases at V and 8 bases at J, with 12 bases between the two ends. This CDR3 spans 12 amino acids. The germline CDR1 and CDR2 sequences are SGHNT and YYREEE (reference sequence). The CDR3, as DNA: TGTGCCAGCAGCCTCTCGGGGCGGGGCTACACCTTC. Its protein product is CASSLSGRGYTF.

The CDR3 nucleotides are TGTGCCAGCAGCTTAGTGGAGAGGGACACTGAAGCTTTCTTT. It encodes CASSLVERDTEAFF. The V and J genes are TRBV11-2 and TRBJ1-1; no clear D gene. Trimming removed 1 base from V and 3 bases from J, with 9 bases in between. The CDR3 consists of 14 residues. Germline CDR1 reads SGHAT; CDR2 reads FQNNGV.

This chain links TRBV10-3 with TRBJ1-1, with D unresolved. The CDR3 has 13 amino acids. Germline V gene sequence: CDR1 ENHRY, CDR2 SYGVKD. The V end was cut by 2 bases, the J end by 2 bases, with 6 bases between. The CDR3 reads CAISEEGNTEAFF. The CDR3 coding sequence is TGTGCCATCAGTGAGGAGGGAAACACTGAAGCTTTCTTT.

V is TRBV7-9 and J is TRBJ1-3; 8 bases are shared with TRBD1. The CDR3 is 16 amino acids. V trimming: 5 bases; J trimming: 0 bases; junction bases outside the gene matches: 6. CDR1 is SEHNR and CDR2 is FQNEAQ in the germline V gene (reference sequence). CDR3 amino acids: CASSPRQGLSGNTIYF. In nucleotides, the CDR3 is TGTGCCAGCAGCCCCAGACAGGGGCTCTCTGGAAACACCATATATTTT.

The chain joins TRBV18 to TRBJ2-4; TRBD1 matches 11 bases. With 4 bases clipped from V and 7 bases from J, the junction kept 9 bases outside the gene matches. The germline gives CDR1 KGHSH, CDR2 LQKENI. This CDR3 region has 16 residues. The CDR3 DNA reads TGTGCCAGCTCACTACAGTCCGGGACAGGGGGGAACATTCAGTACTTC. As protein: CASSLQSGTGGNIQYF.